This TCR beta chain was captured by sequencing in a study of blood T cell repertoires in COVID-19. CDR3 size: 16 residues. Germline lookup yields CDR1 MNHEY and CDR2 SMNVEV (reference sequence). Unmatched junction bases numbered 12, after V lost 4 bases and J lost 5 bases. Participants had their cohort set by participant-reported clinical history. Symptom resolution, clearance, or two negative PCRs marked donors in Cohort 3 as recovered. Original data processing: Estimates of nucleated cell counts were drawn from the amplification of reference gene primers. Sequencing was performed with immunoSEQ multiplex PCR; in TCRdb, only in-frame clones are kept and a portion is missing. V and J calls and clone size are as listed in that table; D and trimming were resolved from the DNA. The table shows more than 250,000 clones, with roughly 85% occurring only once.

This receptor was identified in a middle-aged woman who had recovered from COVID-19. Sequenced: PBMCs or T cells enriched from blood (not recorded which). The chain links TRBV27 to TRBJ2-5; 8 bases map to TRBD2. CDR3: CASSWINSAGEETQYF. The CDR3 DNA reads TGTGCCAGCAGTTGGATCAACTCAGCGGGAGAGGAGACCCAGTACTTC.